Described below is a single T cell receptor (beta chain) sequence and its context. What it recognizes is unknown. Total RNA was isolated from whole blood without T cell sorting. Using the 5' RACE reads, TCRdb records one entry per CDR3 protein without DNA. The sample totals 150,000 to 200,000 distinct CDR3 sequences. This sample is part of a study of monozygotic twins with inflammatory bowel disease. General study results and limits: Compared with healthy co-twins, IBD patients showed reduced TCRbeta repertoire diversity by inverse Simpson. The analysis yielded no support for one strong signal or clonotype associated with IBD. Repertoire similarity was not found to differ between concordant and discordant twins, possibly from limited power.

Germline CDR1 reads GTSNPN; CDR2 reads SVGIG (reference sequence). The CDR3 runs 13 residues. The sample taken for sequencing was blood. The rearrangement uses TRBV30 and TRBJ2-5; lacking DNA, the TRBD2 call made by TCRdb goes unchecked. This clonotype was obtained from a human donor with ulcerative colitis or Crohn's disease, or a healthy co-twin of an affected twin (not recorded which). The CDR3 sequence: CAWSAGLQETQYF.